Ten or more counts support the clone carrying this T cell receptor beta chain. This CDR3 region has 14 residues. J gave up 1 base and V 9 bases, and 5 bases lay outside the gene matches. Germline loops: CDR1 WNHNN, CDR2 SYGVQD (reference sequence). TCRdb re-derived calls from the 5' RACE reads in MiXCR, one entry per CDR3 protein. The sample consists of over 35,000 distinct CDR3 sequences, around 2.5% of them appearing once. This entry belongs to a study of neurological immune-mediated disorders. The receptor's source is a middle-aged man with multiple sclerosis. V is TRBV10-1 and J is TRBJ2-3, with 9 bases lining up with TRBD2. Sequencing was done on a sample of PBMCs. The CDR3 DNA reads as TGCGCCAGTTCTAGCGGGGATGGCACAGATACGCAGTATTTT. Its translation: CASSSGDGTDTQYF.